This T cell receptor (beta chain) was recovered during a study of regulatory T cells in long-lasting Graves disease. Remarks on this clonotype: Its antigen is undetermined. This could be a read error, since a much larger clone is one nucleotide away.

iRepertoire HTBI primers and Arm-PCR of CDR3 regions built TCR beta libraries. TCRdb analysed the multiplex PCR reads with MiXCR anew, one entry per CDR3 protein. The sample carries roughly 560,000 distinct CDR3 sequences, 12% recorded once. Study results and limitations: Lower TCR diversity was seen in persistent Graves' patients than in newly diagnosed ones. Persistent patients shared more public clonotypes (around 3,000) than new patients (just under 1,000).

Regarding time point: newly diagnosed GD, antithyroid drugs for less than 3 months. The TCR library was made from RNA extracted from PBMCs. This sample also belongs to another study, concerning T cells in Graves' hyperthyroidism and ophthalmopathy. That paper notes: The diagnostic basis comprised clinical symptoms, serum thyroxine and TRAb, thyroid ultrasound and orbital computed tomography.

The sample was peripheral blood mononuclear cells (PBMCs), taken at new diagnosis, from a patient treated with antithyroid drugs. This sequence was found in a woman aged 25-40 years with Graves disease.

This CDR3 reads CSARGLAGGGSYNEQFF. In DNA, the CDR3 is TGCAGTGCTAGAGGACTAGCGGGAGGGGGCTCCTACAATGAGCAGTTCTTC. This sequence joins TRBV20-1 and TRBJ2-1, with 14 bases matching TRBD2. Germline CDR1 is DFQATT and CDR2 is SNEGSKA (reference sequence). The CDR3 is made up of 17 amino acids. Trimming at V came to 1 base and at J to 0 bases, leaving 2 bases not matched to a gene.